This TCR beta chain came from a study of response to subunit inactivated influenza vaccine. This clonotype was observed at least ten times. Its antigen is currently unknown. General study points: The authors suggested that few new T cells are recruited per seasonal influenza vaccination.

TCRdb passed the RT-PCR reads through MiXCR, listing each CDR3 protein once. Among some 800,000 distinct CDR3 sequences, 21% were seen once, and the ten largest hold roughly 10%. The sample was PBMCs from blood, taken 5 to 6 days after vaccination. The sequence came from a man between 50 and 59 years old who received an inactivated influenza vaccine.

The CDR3 sequence is CSADGQGLDYGYTF. The CDR3 DNA is TGCAGTGCTGATGGACAGGGCCTAGACTATGGCTACACCTTC. This rearrangement joins TRBV20-1 to TRBJ1-2; 8 nucleotides agree with TRBD1. CDR3 length equals 14 residues. CDR1 is DFQATT, CDR2 SNEGSKA, per germline (reference sequence). The J segment lost 3 bases and the V segment lost 5 bases, leaving 8 bases of the junction unmatched.